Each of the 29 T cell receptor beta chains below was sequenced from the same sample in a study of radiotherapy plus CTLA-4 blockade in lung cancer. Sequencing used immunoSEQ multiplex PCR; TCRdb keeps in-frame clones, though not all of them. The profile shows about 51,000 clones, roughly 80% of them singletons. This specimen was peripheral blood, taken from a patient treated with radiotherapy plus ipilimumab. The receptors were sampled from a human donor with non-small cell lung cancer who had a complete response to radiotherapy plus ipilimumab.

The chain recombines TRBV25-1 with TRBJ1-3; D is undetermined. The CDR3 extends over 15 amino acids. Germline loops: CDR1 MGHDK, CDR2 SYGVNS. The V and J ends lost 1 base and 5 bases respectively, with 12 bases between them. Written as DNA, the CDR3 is TGTGCCAGCAGTGAATCCACGCTGAGGAGAAACACCATATATTTT. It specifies CASSESTLRRNTIYF.

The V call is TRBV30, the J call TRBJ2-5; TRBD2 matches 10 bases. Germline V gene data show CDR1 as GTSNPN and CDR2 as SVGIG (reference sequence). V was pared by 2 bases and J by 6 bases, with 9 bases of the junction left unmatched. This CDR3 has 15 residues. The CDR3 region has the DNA TGTGCCTGGAGTAGAAAGCGGGGGGGCCGGAAGACCCAGTACTTC. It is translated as CAWSRKRGGRKTQYF.

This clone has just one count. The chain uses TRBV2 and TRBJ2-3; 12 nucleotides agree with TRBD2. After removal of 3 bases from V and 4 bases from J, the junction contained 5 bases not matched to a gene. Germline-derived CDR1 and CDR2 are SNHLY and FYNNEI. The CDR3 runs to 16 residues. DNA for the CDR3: TGTGCCAGCAGTGAGCAACTAGCGGGAGGCGCAGATACGCAGTATTTT. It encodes CASSEQLAGGADTQYF.

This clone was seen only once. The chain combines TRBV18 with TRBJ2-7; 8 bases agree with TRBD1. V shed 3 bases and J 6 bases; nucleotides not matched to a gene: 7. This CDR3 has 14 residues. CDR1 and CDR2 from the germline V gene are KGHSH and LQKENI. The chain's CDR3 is CASSPRTGTAEQYV. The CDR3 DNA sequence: TGTGCCAGCTCACCCCGGACAGGGACTGCCGAGCAGTACGTC.

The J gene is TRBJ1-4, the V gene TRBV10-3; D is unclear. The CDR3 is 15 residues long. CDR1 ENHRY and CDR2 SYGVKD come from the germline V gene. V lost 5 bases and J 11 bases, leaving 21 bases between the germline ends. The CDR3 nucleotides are TGTGCCATCAGTTCCTCGGAGGGTTTCTTGGGGAAACTGTTTTTT. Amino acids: CAISSSEGFLGKLFF.

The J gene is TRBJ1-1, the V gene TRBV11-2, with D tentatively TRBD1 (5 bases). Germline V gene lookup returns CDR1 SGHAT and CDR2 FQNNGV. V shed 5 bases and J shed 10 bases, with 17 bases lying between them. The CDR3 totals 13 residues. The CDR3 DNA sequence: TGTGCCAGCAGCCCCGACTACGGGGGTCGAGCTTTCTTT. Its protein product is CASSPDYGGRAFF.

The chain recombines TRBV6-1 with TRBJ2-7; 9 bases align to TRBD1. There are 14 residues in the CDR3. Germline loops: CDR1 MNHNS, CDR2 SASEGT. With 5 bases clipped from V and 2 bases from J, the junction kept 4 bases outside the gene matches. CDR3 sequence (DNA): TGTGCCAGCAGTCGGGACAGGGCGACCTACGAGCAGTACTTC. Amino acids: CASSRDRATYEQYF.

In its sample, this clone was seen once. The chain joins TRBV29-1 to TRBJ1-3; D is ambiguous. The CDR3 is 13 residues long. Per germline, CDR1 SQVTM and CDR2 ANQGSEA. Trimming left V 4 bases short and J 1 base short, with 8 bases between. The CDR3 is CSVVIGSGNTIYF. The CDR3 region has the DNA TGCAGCGTTGTGATCGGGTCTGGAAACACCATATATTTT.

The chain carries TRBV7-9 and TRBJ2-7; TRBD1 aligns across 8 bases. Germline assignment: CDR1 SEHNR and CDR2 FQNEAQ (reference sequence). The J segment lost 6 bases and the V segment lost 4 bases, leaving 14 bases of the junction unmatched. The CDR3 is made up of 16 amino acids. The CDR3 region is CASSSDYQGASAEQYF. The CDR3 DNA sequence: TGTGCCAGCAGCTCTGATTATCAGGGGGCATCCGCCGAGCAGTACTTC.

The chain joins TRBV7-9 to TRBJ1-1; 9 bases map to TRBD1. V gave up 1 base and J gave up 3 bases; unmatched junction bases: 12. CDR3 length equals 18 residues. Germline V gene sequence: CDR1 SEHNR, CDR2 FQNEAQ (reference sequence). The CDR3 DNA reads TGTGCCAGCAGCTTAGGGCTACAGGGGGCGCGTGGTGACACTGAAGCTTTCTTT. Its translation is CASSLGLQGARGDTEAFF.

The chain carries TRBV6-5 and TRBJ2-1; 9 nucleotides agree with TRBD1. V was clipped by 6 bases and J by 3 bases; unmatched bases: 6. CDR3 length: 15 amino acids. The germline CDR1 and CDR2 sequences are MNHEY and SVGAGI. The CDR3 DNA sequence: TGTGCCAGCAGATTACAGGGGGCAAACTACAATGAGCAGTTCTTC. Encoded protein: CASRLQGANYNEQFF.

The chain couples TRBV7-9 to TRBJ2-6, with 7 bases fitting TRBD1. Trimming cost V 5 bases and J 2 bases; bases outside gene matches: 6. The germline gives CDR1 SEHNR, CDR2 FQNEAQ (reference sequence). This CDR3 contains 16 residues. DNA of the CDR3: TGTGCCAGCAGCAGACAGGGTCTACCTGGGGCCAACGTCCTGACTTTC. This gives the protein CASSRQGLPGANVLTF.

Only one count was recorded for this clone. This chain's CDR3 is CASSRDRFLNTGELFF. The CDR3 DNA sequence: TGTGCCAGCAGCCGAGACAGGTTTTTGAACACCGGGGAGCTGTTTTTT. This rearrangement joins TRBV5-6 to TRBJ2-2; maybe TRBD1 (6 bases). The CDR3 extends over 16 amino acids. In germline, CDR1 is SGHDT, CDR2 YYEEEE. V was shortened by 4 bases and J by 1 base, with 14 bases between the two germline ends.

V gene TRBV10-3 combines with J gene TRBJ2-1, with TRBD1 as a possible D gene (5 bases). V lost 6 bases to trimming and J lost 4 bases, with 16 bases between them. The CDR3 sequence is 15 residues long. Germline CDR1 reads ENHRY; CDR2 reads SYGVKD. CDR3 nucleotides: TGTGCCATCAGGAATCCTGACAGATGGTACAATGAGCAGTTCTTC. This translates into CAIRNPDRWYNEQFF.

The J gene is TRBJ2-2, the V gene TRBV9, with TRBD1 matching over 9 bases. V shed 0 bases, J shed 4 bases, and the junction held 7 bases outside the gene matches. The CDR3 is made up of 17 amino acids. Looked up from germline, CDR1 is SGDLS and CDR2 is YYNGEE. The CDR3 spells CASSVVTGTGSTGELFF. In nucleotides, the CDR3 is TGTGCCAGCAGCGTAGTAACCGGGACAGGGAGCACCGGGGAGCTGTTTTTT.

CDR3: CSVGPGGLEDTQYF. CDR3 nucleotides: TGCAGCGTAGGCCCAGGGGGCTTGGAAGATACGCAGTATTTT. This rearrangement joins TRBV29-1 to TRBJ2-3; 8 bases fit TRBD1. The CDR3 is made up of 14 amino acids. V lost 6 bases and J lost 5; bases outside the gene matches: 10. Germline CDR1 is SQVTM and CDR2 is ANQGSEA.

CDR3 amino acids: CASSLRSGGTTDTQYF. CDR3 sequence (DNA): TGTGCCAGCAGCTTGCGAAGCGGGGGGACTACAGATACGCAGTATTTT. The rearrangement joins TRBV11-2 to TRBJ2-3; 9 nucleotides align to TRBD2. CDR3 length: 16 residues. The V segment lost 3 bases and the J segment 3 bases; nucleotides outside the gene matches: 7. Germline CDR1 is SGHAT and CDR2 is FQNNGV.

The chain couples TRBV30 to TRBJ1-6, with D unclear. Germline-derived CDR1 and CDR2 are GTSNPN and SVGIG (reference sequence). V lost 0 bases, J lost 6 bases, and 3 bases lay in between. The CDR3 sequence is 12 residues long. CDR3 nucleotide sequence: TGTGCCTGGAGTGTCTCTAATTCACCCCTCCACTTT. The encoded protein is CAWSVSNSPLHF.

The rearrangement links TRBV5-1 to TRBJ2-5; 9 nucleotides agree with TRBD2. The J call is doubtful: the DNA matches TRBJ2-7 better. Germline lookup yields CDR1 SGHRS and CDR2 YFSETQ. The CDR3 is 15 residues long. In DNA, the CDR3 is TGCGCCAGCAGCCCCGCGGGGGGGTCGATCTACGAGCAGTACTTC. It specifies CASSPAGGSIYEQYF.

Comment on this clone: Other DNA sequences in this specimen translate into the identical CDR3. This CDR3 is CASSPDRNQPQHF. The CDR3 bases are TGTGCCAGCTCACCGGACAGGAATCAGCCCCAGCATTTT. The V and J genes are TRBV18 and TRBJ1-5; 7 positions agree with TRBD1. V trimming: 3 bases; J trimming: 4 bases; junction bases outside the gene matches: 0. The germline gives CDR1 KGHSH, CDR2 LQKENI. The CDR3 covers 13 residues.

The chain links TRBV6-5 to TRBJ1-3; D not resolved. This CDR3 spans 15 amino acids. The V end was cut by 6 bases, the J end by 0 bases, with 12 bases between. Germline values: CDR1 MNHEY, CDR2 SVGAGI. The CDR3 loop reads CASRRRGDSGNTIYF. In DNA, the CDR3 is TGTGCCAGCAGACGACGGGGAGACTCTGGAAACACCATATATTTT.

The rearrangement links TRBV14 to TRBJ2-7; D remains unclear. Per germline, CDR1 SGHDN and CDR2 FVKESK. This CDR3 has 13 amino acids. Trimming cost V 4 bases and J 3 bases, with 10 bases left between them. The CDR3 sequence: CASSPGRDYEQYV. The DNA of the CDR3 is TGTGCCAGCAGCCCAGGAAGGGACTACGAGCAGTACGTC.

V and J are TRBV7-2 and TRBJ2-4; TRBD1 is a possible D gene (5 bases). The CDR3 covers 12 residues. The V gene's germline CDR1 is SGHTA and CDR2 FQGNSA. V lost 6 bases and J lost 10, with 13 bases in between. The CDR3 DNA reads TGTGCCAGCAGTCCTGACGCAGGGATTCAGTACTTC. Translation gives CASSPDAGIQYF. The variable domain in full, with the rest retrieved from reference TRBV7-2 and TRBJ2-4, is GAGVSQSPSNKVTEKGKDVELRCDPISGHTALYWYRQSLGQGLEFLIYFQGNSAPDKSGLPSDRFSAERTGGSVSTLTIQRTQQEDSAVYLCASSPDAGIQYFGAGTRLSVL.

CDR3 sequence (DNA): TGTGCCACCAGCAGAGGACTAGCGGGAGAGACCCAGTACTTC. Translating it yields CATSRGLAGETQYF. The chain carries TRBV15 and TRBJ2-5, with 10 bases matching TRBD2. The V segment lost 1 base and the J segment 4 bases; nucleotides outside the gene matches: 0. CDR1 is LNHNV and CDR2 is YYDKDF in the germline V gene (reference sequence). The CDR3 runs 14 residues.

The CDR3 loop reads CASSIGLNEQFF. The CDR3 coding sequence is TGTGCCAGTAGTATAGGACTAAATGAGCAGTTCTTC. This chain uses TRBV19 with TRBJ2-1; D perhaps matches TRBD2 (5 bases). This CDR3 contains 12 residues. Trimming removed 1 base from V and 7 bases from J, with 5 bases in between. Germline loops: CDR1 LNHDA, CDR2 SQIVND (reference sequence).

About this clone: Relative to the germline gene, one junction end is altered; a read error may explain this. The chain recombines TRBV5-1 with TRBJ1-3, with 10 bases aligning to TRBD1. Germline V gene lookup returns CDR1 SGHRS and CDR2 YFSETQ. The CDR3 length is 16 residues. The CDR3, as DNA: TGCGCCAGCAGCTGGGGGGACAGGGGACCTGGGAACACCATATATTTT. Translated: CASSWGDRGPGNTIYF.

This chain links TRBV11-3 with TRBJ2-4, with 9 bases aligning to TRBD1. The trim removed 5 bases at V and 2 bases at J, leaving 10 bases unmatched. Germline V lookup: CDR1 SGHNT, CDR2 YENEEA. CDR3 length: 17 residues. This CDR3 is CASSNKGTGRSKNIQYF. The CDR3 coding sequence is TGTGCCAGCAGCAATAAAGGGACAGGGAGATCCAAAAACATTCAGTACTTC.

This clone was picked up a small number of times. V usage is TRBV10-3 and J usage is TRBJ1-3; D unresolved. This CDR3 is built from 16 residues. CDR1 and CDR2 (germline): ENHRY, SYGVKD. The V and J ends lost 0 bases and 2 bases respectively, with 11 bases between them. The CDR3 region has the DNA TGTGCCATCAGTGAGTCTATACTACGGACTGGAAACACCATATATTTT. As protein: CAISESILRTGNTIYF.

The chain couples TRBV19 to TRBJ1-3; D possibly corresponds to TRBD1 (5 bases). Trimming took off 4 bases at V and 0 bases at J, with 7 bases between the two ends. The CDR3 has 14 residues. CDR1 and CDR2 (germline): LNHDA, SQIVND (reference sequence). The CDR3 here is CASSRQNSGNTIYF. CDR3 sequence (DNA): TGTGCCAGTAGTAGACAGAACTCTGGAAACACCATATATTTT.